The entry below gives a single TCR beta chain sequence along with its context. The sample comes from a study of Tregs in tolerant kidney transplant recipients. Study summary: Recipients received nonmyeloablative bone marrow transplants from related graft donors, with transient mixed chimerism.

Assay: immunoSEQ multiplex PCR; the TCRdb copy retains only in-frame clones and omits some. The sample carries 60,000 to 75,000 clones, approximately 83% recorded once. The sample consisted of Tregs from blood, taken before the transplant. The receptor comes from a human donor who received a combined kidney and bone marrow transplant.

This CDR3 reads CASSQDLNTFNQPQHF. The DNA of the CDR3 is TGCGCCAGCAGCCAAGATCTCAACACCTTCAATCAGCCCCAGCATTTT. The chain employs TRBV4-3 and TRBJ1-5; D unclear. There are 16 residues in the CDR3. Germline lookup yields CDR1 LGHNA and CDR2 YSLEER. Trimming cost V 0 bases and J 3 bases, with 12 bases left between them.